The 10 T cell receptor beta chains presented below share a single source sample, sequenced in a study of OX40 agonist ivuxolimab in advanced cancers. Profiled with immunoSEQ multiplex PCR; TCRdb holds only in-frame clones, not every one. The profile shows tens of thousands of clones, 80% to 90% of them singletons. Sample: CD4+ or CD8+ T cells sorted from blood, taken in a trial of the OX40 agonist ivuxolimab. These receptors were taken from an adult with an advanced solid tumor such as melanoma, head and neck, liver or kidney cancer.

The V call is TRBV21-1, the J call TRBJ2-5; the DNA was not used to check the table's D call, TRBD2. TRBV21-1 is an annotated pseudogene. The CDR3 runs to 15 residues. The CDR3 DNA reads TGTGCCAGCAGCAAAGAGGAGGGGAGAGGCGAGACCCAGTACTTC. Translated: CASSKEEGRGETQYF.

V usage is TRBV4-2 and J usage is TRBJ1-4; 8 positions match TRBD1. V shed 5 bases, J shed 8 bases, and the junction held 19 bases outside the gene matches. Germline CDR1 is LGHNA and CDR2 is YNFKEQ. This CDR3 comprises 18 residues. CDR3 nucleotide sequence: TGTGCCAGCAGCTCACGAAGGGGACAGGCGGACGGGTTAGAAAAACTGTTTTTT. Encoded protein: CASSSRRGQADGLEKLFF.

The rearrangement uses TRBV10-3 and TRBJ2-7, with TRBD1 matching 10 bases. The germline V gene encodes CDR1 ENHRY and CDR2 SYGVKD. J gave up 2 bases and V 8 bases, and 6 bases lay outside the gene matches. The CDR3 totals 14 residues. CDR3 residues: CAIGDRGIPYEQYF. The CDR3 DNA sequence: TGTGCCATCGGGGACAGGGGAATTCCCTACGAGCAGTACTTC.

The chain recombines TRBV13 with TRBJ2-3, with TRBD2 matching 7 bases. Per germline, CDR1 PRHDT and CDR2 FYEKMQ (reference sequence). V was clipped by 0 bases and J by 4 bases; unmatched bases: 7. The CDR3 sequence is 16 residues long. The CDR3 protein is CASSLGRGRGADTQYF. In DNA form, the CDR3 reads TGTGCCAGCAGCTTAGGCCGGGGCCGGGGGGCAGATACGCAGTATTTT. Full variable domain (rest looked up from reference TRBV13 and TRBJ2-3): AAGVIQSPRHLIKEKRETATLKCYPIPRHDTVYWYQQGPGQDPQFLISFYEKMQSDKGSIPDRFSAQQFSDYHSELNMSSLELGDSALYFCASSLGRGRGADTQYFGPGTRLTVL.

The chain has TRBV5-5 and TRBJ2-1, with 9 bases matching TRBD1. V was clipped by 3 bases and J by 0 bases; unmatched bases: 1. The CDR3 is made up of 15 amino acids. CDR1 and CDR2 from the germline V gene are SGHKS and YYEKEE (reference sequence). The CDR3 spells CASSWDRDSYNEQFF. CDR3 coding DNA: TGTGCCAGCAGCTGGGACAGGGACTCCTACAATGAGCAGTTCTTC. The full variable domain, with the rest looked up from reference TRBV5-5 and TRBJ2-1, is DAGVTQSPTHLIKTRGQQVTLRCSPISGHKSVSWYQQVLGQGPQFIFQYYEKEERGRGNFPDRFSARQFPNYSSELNVNALLLGDSALYLCASSWDRDSYNEQFFGPGTRLTVL.

This chain joins TRBV18 and TRBJ1-1; no clear D. V was shortened by 3 bases and J by 2 bases, with 13 bases between the two germline ends. Germline values: CDR1 KGHSH, CDR2 LQKENI. CDR3 size: 15 residues. The CDR3 DNA follows: TGTGCCAGCTCACCGGACGGTATGGGAAACACTGAAGCTTTCTTT. Its translation is CASSPDGMGNTEAFF.

V is TRBV29-1 and J is TRBJ1-2; D call uncertain. The V gene lost 6 bases and the J gene lost 8 bases, with 10 bases spanning the gap. The germline gives CDR1 SQVTM, CDR2 ANQGSEA. The CDR3 extends over 10 amino acids. The CDR3 coding sequence is TGCAGCGTGATTGACGGAGGCTACACCTTC. It encodes CSVIDGGYTF.

This chain uses TRBV7-9 with TRBJ1-2; D call uncertain. The CDR3 totals 14 residues. Germline values: CDR1 SEHNR, CDR2 FQNEAQ (reference sequence). Trimming removed 0 bases at V and 2 bases at J, with 7 bases between. Here the CDR3 reads CASSLAGRNYGYTF. The CDR3 nucleotides read TGTGCCAGCAGCTTAGCCGGCCGGAACTATGGCTACACCTTC.

This clone occurred a few times. The chain employs TRBV7-8 and TRBJ1-5; D unclear. V was trimmed by 1 base and J by 4 bases, leaving 14 bases between them. CDR3 length equals 16 residues. Germline V lookup: CDR1 SGHVS, CDR2 FQNEAQ. CDR3 sequence reads: CASSLVEQRINQPQHF. CDR3 DNA: TGTGCCAGCAGCTTAGTTGAACAGCGAATAAATCAGCCCCAGCATTTT.

The CDR3 sequence is CASSQQGPRDIQYF. The CDR3 region has the DNA TGTGCCAGCAGTCAACAGGGCCCCCGAGACATTCAGTACTTC. The rearrangement joins TRBV6-5 to TRBJ2-4; TRBD1 is a possible D gene (6 bases). The V and J ends lost 5 bases and 8 bases respectively, with 16 bases between them. The germline V gene has CDR1 MNHEY and CDR2 SVGAGI. The CDR3 extends over 14 amino acids.